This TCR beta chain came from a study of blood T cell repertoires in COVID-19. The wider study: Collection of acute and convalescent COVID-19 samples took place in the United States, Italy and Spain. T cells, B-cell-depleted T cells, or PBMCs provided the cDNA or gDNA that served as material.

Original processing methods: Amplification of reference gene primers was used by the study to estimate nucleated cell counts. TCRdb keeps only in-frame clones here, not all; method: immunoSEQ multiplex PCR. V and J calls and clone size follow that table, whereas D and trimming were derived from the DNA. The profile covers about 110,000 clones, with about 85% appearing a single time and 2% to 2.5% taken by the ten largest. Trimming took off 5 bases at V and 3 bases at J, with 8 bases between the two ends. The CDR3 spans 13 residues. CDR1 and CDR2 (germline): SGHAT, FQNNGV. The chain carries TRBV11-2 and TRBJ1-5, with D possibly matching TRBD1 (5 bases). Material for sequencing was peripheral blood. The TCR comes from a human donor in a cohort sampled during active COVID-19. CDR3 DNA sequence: TGTGCCAGCAGCGCAGGGTACAATCAGCCCCAGCATTTT. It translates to CASSAGYNQPQHF.